The 4 T cell receptor beta chains presented below share a single source sample, sequenced in a study of molecular identifiers for immune sequencing clone quantification. Via MiXCR, TCRdb re-called the PCR reads, giving one row per CDR3 protein. In the table there are around 320,000 distinct CDR3 sequences, about a quarter of which are singletons. Material: naive CD8+ T cells from blood, with Jurkat cell RNA spiked in. Noted subset: FACS-sorted CD8+CD4-CCR7+CD45RA+ naive T cells. The receptors come from a human donor in good health. Some libraries in this study had Jurkat cell RNA spiked in.

This clonotype was detected ten times or more. The chain combines TRBV28 with TRBJ1-1; unclear D gene. The germline V and J ends were trimmed by 5 bases and 0 bases, with 7 bases remaining between them. Germline V gene sequence: CDR1 MDHEN, CDR2 SYDVKM. CDR3 length: 13 amino acids. The CDR3 loop is CASSHYMNTEAFF. In DNA form, the CDR3 reads TGTGCCAGCAGTCATTACATGAACACTGAAGCTTTCTTT.

On this clonotype itself: A read error is possible here, since a much larger clone lies one base away. The J gene is TRBJ2-7, the V gene TRBV4-1; tentative D call: TRBD1 (5 bases). CDR3 size: 15 residues. With 3 bases removed from V and 1 base from J, the gap between germline ends came to 13 bases. In germline, CDR1 is MGHRA, CDR2 YSYEKL. CDR3 loop: CASSQQTEQSYEQYF. In DNA form, the CDR3 reads TGCGCCAGCAGCCAGCAGACAGAGCAATCCTACGAGCAGTACTTC.

The J gene is TRBJ1-2, the V gene TRBV11-2, with D possibly being TRBD1 (5 bases). The CDR3 sequence is 15 residues long. V lost 3 bases to trimming and J lost 4 bases, with 15 bases between them. Germline CDR1 is SGHAT and CDR2 is FQNNGV. The CDR3 region is CASSFIIGHSYGYTF. CDR3 bases: TGTGCCAGCAGCTTTATCATAGGACATTCCTATGGCTACACCTTC.

This clonotype was counted between two and nine times. V and J are TRBV7-9 and TRBJ2-3, with 10 bases identical to TRBD2. V dropped 3 bases and J dropped 5; count of bases not matched to a gene: 8. Germline CDR1 SEHNR, CDR2 FQNEAQ (reference sequence). The CDR3 is 16 amino acids. CDR3 sequence: CASSFLTSGNRDTQYF. The CDR3 DNA reads TGTGCCAGCAGCTTTCTCACTAGCGGGAATAGAGATACGCAGTATTTT.